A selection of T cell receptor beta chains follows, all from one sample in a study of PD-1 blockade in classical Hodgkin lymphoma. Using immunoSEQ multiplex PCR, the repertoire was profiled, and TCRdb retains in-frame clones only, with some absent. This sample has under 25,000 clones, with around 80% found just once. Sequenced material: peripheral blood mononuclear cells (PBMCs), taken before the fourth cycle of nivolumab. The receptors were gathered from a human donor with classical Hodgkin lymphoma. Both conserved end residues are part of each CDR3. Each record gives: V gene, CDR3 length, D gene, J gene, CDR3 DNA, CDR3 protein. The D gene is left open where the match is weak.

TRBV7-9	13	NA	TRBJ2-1	TGTGCCAGCAGCTCCCCCCGGGGCATGGGACAGTTCTTC	CASSSPRGMGQFF
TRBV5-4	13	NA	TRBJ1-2	TGTGCCAGCAGCTCGCTCAGTAACTATGGCTACACCTTC	CASSSLSNYGYTF
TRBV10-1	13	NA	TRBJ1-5	TGCGCCAGCAGCCGGGACATGTATCAGCCCCAGCATTTT	CASSRDMYQPQHF
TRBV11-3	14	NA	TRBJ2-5	TGTGCCAGCAGCTTCAGTATCGGGTCGGAGACCCAGTACTTC	CASSFSIGSETQYF
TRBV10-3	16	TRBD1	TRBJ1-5	TGTGCCATCAGTGAAAGACAGGGACAATACAATCAGCCCCAGCATTTT	CAISERQGQYNQPQHF
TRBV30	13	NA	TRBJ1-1	TGTGCCTGGAGGAAGGGGTCGAACACTGAAGCTTTCTTT	CAWRKGSNTEAFF
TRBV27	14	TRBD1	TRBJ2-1	TGTGCCAGCAGACCGGACAGGGGCGGCAATGAGCAGTTCTTC	CASRPDRGGNEQFF
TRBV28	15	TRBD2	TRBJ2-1	TGTGCCAGCAGTCTCAGCGGGGGGGACTACAATGAGCAGTTCTTC	CASSLSGGDYNEQFF
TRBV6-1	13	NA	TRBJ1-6	TGTGCCAGCAGGTACAGCGATAATTCACCCCTCCACTTT	CASRYSDNSPLHF
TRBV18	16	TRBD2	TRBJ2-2	TGTGCCAGCTCACCCCCTGTCCTAGCGGGCATCGGGGAGCTGTTTTTT	CASSPPVLAGIGELFF
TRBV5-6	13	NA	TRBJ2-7	TGTGCCAGCAGCTACCTTGCTTTGCCCGAGCAGTACTTC	CASSYLALPEQYF
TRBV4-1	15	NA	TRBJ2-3	TGCGCCAGCAGCCCCCGATTTACTAGCCGAGATACGCAGTATTTT	CASSPRFTSRDTQYF
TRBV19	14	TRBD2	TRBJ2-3	TGTGCCAGTAGTACGGGGGGGAGGGCAGATACGCAGTATTTT	CASSTGGRADTQYF
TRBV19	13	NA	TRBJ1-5	TGTGCCAGTAGTATAGATCGAGATCAGCCCCAGCATTTT	CASSIDRDQPQHF
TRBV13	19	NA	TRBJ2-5	TGTGCCAGCAGCTTAGTAATCGGTGGGGCAGGGGCTAACCAAGAGACCCAGTACTTC	CASSLVIGGAGANQETQYF
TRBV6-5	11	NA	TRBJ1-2	TGTGCCAGCAGTTACGGGTATGGCTACACCTTC	CASSYGYGYTF